This is a list of T cell receptor beta chains from one sample in a study of cytomegalovirus exposure and HLA in healthy donors. Sequencing used immunoSEQ multiplex PCR; TCRdb keeps in-frame clones, though not all of them. The sample records around 140,000 clones, around 77% being singletons. The sample was PBMCs. These receptors were obtained from a male donor in good health and CMV-seropositive. Both conserved end residues are part of each CDR3. Each record gives: V gene, J gene, CDR3 protein.

>TRBV19|TRBJ2-3
CASSDQTGYTDTQYF
>TRBV9|TRBJ2-7
CASSPRDGGSSYEQYF
>TRBV5-1|TRBJ1-2
CASSPFPDGNGYTF
>TRBV6-5|TRBJ1-2
CASSTGLLTYYGYTF
>TRBV7-2|TRBJ2-3
CASSSVHGQGGTQYF
>TRBV28|-
CASRYGTYEQYF
>TRBV28|TRBJ1-1
CASRRQEDTEAFF
>TRBV11-2|TRBJ2-5
CASSGARVETQYF
>TRBV28|TRBJ2-7
CASSLQAIGAGDSYEQYF
>TRBV7-8|TRBJ2-3
CASSSQSPRTSGRRGRTDTQYF
>TRBV6-6|TRBJ1-5
CASNQGPHQPQHF
>TRBV7-9|TRBJ1-1
CASSPRTGENTEAFF
>TRBV5-4|TRBJ1-4
CASSPTGAGKLFF
>TRBV27|TRBJ1-2
CASSLLGGRGVPKINYGYTF
>TRBV7-2|TRBJ1-6
CASSSRGPGSPLHF
>TRBV6-5|TRBJ2-7
CASSYSRAPYYEQYF
>TRBV6-1|-
CASSDTPGTGADEQYF
>TRBV7-2|TRBJ1-1
CASSAHWNTEAFF
>TRBV7-3|TRBJ2-1
CASSASPGTAYNEQFF
>TRBV30|TRBJ2-3
CAWSVPGRGTDTQYF
>TRBV28|TRBJ1-1
CASSLHSLNTEAFF
>TRBV5-6|TRBJ1-1
CASSLDGITEAFF
>TRBV7-2|TRBJ2-1
CASSSVTGGVNEQFF
>TRBV12-1|TRBJ1-5
CASSREWGPTYQPQHF
>TRBV2|TRBJ2-7
CASSGQGNVLNEQYF
>TRBV19|TRBJ1-2
CASAWVTANYGYTF
>TRBV4-2|TRBJ2-1
CASSQDYGSYNEQFF
>TRBV11-2|TRBJ2-1
CASSSLAGVVGEQFF
>TRBV28|TRBJ1-5
CASSSRVSYQPQHF
>TRBV7-3|TRBJ2-1
CASSLMGQGIDEQFF
>TRBV5-6|TRBJ2-7
CASSLEVDRAYYEQYF
>TRBV6-4|TRBJ2-3
CASSDSRGGTDTQYF
>TRBV19|TRBJ1-5
CASSIRGGTAQNQPQHF
>TRBV19|TRBJ2-5
CASSIDRVETQYF
>TRBV19|TRBJ2-1
CASSNRGEQFF